This TCR beta chain was identified in a study of blood T cell repertoires in COVID-19. V was trimmed by 7 bases and J by 0 bases, leaving 13 bases between them. This CDR3 spans 15 amino acids. CDR1 LNHDA and CDR2 SQIVND come from the germline V gene (reference sequence). TCRdb keeps only in-frame clones here, not all; method: immunoSEQ multiplex PCR. The table shows some 150,000 clones, with around 84% occurring only once. This chain links TRBV19 with TRBJ1-3, with D tentatively TRBD1 (5 bases). The sequenced sample consisted of PBMCs or T cells enriched from blood (not recorded which). The receptor was isolated from a middle-aged man who had recovered from COVID-19. The CDR3: CASTMGGHSGNTIYF. The DNA for the CDR3 is TGTGCCAGTACCATGGGGGGTCACTCTGGAAACACCATATATTTT.